The T cell receptor (beta chain) described here comes from a study of identical twins. TCRdb analysed the 5' RACE reads with MiXCR anew, one entry per CDR3 protein. Of hundreds of thousands of distinct CDR3 sequences in the sample, approximately 13% were seen once. With regard to this clonotype: The junction shows a germline mismatch at one end, possibly a read error.

These sequences were also reported in another study, on yellow fever vaccine responses in identical twins. That source adds: Vaccine-induced T cell responses in twins were reportedly observed to appear partly convergent, partly personalized.

Sequenced input: PBMCs. The source is a woman younger than 35 in good health.

The CDR3 spells CASSLWGQGLNTEAFF. The CDR3 region has the DNA TGTGCCAGCAGCTTATGGGGACAGGGCTTGAATACTGAAGCTTTCTTT. The rearrangement uses TRBV11-2 and TRBJ1-1, with 9 bases lining up with TRBD1. The CDR3 sequence is 16 residues long. CDR1 SGHAT and CDR2 FQNNGV come from the germline V gene.